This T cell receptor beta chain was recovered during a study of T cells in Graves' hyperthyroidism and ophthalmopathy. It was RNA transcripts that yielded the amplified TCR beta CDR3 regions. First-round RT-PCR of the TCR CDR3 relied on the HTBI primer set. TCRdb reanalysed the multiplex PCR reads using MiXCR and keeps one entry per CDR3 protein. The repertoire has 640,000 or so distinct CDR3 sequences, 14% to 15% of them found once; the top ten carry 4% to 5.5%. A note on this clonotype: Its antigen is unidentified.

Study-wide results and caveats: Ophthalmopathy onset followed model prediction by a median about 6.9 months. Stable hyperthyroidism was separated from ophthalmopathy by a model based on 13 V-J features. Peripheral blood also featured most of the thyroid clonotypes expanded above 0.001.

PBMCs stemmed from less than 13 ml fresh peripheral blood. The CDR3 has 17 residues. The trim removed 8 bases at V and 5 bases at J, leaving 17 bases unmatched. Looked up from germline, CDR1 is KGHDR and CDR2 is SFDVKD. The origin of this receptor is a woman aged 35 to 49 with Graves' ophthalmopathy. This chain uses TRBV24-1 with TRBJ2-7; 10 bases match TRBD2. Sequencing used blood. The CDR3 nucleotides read TGTGCCACCACCGTATTGGAGCTAGCGGGAGTCATGAACGAGCAGTACTTC. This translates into CATTVLELAGVMNEQYF.